The next 16 T cell receptor beta chains were all read from a single sample in a study of T cell repertoires in cytomegalovirus infection. TCRdb reprocessed the reads with MiXCR, giving one entry per CDR3 protein. Seen here are about 74,000 distinct CDR3 sequences, 28% observed once, and the top ten hold 59%. These receptors have no known antigen. The sample in question was CD8+ T cells from cultured PBMCs, obtained from culture after CMV antigen stimulation. These receptors originate from a human donor in good health (CMV status not recorded). Some clones in this sample may be carry-over from other donors' samples.

J is TRBJ2-2 and V is TRBV9; D might be TRBD1 or TRBD2, each matching 6 bases. The CDR3 sequence is 18 residues long. Deletions cut 7 bases from V and 3 bases from J, with 25 bases between. Germline values: CDR1 SGDLS, CDR2 YYNGEE. CDR3 amino acids: CASQPRRGTSRDTGELFF. The CDR3 DNA sequence: TGTGCCAGCCAACCGCGAAGGGGGACTTCCCGGGACACCGGGGAGCTGTTTTTT.

This clonotype was seen at least ten times. The V call is TRBV6-2 or TRBV6-3, the J call TRBJ1-1; 9 nucleotides line up with TRBD1. Germline CDR1 is MNHEY and CDR2 is SVGEGT. V was pared by 5 bases and J by 5 bases, with 6 bases of the junction left unmatched. The CDR3 length is 14 residues. CDR3 DNA: TGTGCCAGCAGTGAACCGGACAGGGGAACTGAAGCTTTCTTT. This gives the protein CASSEPDRGTEAFF.

The chain is built from TRBV20-1 and TRBJ2-7; the D call may be TRBD1 or TRBD2 (5 bases each). The V gene lost 0 bases and the J gene lost 3 bases, with 15 bases spanning the gap. Germline V gives CDR1 DFQATT, CDR2 SNEGSKA (reference sequence). The CDR3 covers 15 residues. CDR3 nucleotides: TGCAGTGCTAGAGATATCGGGACGGACCTCTACGAGCAGTACTTC. The encoded protein is CSARDIGTDLYEQYF.

This clonotype was observed a handful of times. The rearrangement uses TRBV7-9 and TRBJ2-1; TRBD1 matches at 8 bases. Germline values: CDR1 SEHNR, CDR2 FQNEAQ (reference sequence). After removal of 3 bases from V and 4 bases from J, the junction contained 8 bases not matched to a gene. The CDR3 is made up of 16 amino acids. CDR3 bases: TGTGCCAGCAGCTTCGGCCGACAGGGGATGTACAATGAGCAGTTCTTC. This gives the protein CASSFGRQGMYNEQFF.

Turning to this clonotype: A much more abundant neighbour one base away suggests this may be a read error. It is likely a read error, because the conserved phenylalanine at the end of the CDR3 is missing. J is TRBJ1-3 and V is TRBV20-1; 7 bases line up with TRBD1. V shed 6 bases, J shed 0 bases, and the junction held 11 bases outside the gene matches. The CDR3 is made up of 16 amino acids. The germline V gene encodes CDR1 DFQATT and CDR2 SNEGSKA (reference sequence). The CDR3 DNA sequence: TGCAGTGCAATACCTCTCCGGGACAGCTCTGGAAACACCATATATGTT. This gives the protein CSAIPLRDSSGNTIYV.

There are many counts of this clonotype. This sequence joins TRBV7-9 and TRBJ2-5; 7 positions match TRBD1. The junction had 11 bases not matched to a gene; V was cut back by 4 bases and J by 3 bases. This CDR3 is 16 amino acids long. CDR1 SEHNR and CDR2 FQNEAQ come from the germline V gene (reference sequence). CDR3 region: CASSYTGTVEEETQYF. CDR3 bases: TGTGCCAGCAGCTACACCGGGACAGTCGAAGAAGAGACCCAGTACTTC.

The table lists this clonotype with many counts. This chain joins TRBV12-3 or TRBV12-4 and TRBJ1-6; maybe TRBD1 (5 bases). The V gene lost 6 bases and the J gene lost 10 bases, with 10 bases spanning the gap. This CDR3 has 12 amino acids. The CDR3 nucleotides read TGTGCCAGCAGCGAGGGGCGGTCACCCCTCCACTTT. Translated, it gives CASSEGRSPLHF.

Ten or more counts support this clonotype. V is TRBV19 and J is TRBJ1-6, with 7 bases fitting TRBD1. The CDR3 has 18 amino acids. V lost 5 bases and J lost 0; bases outside the gene matches: 10. Germline-derived CDR1 and CDR2 are LNHDA and SQIVND (reference sequence). The CDR3: CASSSRTGPSSYNSPLHF. The DNA for the CDR3 is TGTGCCAGTAGTTCTCGGACAGGACCGAGCTCCTATAATTCACCCCTCCACTTT.

The CDR3 nucleotides are TGTGCCAGCAGCTTAGAGGCGGTCCGGTACGAGCAGTACTTC. Protein: CASSLEAVRYEQYF. The chain links TRBV11-2 to TRBJ2-7, with D uncertain. Germline V gene data show CDR1 as SGHAT and CDR2 as FQNNGV. V dropped 0 bases and J dropped 4 bases, with 10 bases sitting between them. This CDR3 has 14 amino acids.

This clonotype was seen many times. The chain carries TRBV7-2 and TRBJ2-2; 9 bases map to TRBD1. The CDR3 has 15 residues. Looked up from germline, CDR1 is SGHTA and CDR2 is FQGNSA. Unmatched junction bases numbered 5, after V lost 5 bases and J lost 4 bases. The CDR3 here is CASSQDRGPTGELFF. In DNA, the CDR3 is TGTGCCAGCAGCCAGGACAGGGGACCCACCGGGGAGCTGTTTTTT. The full variable domain, completed using reference TRBV7-2 and TRBJ2-2, is GAGVSQSPSNKVTEKGKDVELRCDPISGHTALYWYRQSLGQGLEFLIYFQGNSAPDKSGLPSDRFSAERTGGSVSTLTIQRTQQEDSAVYLCASSQDRGPTGELFFGEGSRLTVL.

The V gene is TRBV20-1, the J gene TRBJ1-2; 7 bases agree with TRBD1. The junction had 10 bases not matched to a gene; V was cut back by 6 bases and J by 6 bases. Per germline, CDR1 DFQATT and CDR2 SNEGSKA (reference sequence). The CDR3 spans 13 residues. Written as DNA, the CDR3 is TGCAGTGCGACCAACAGGGGTCGGGATGGCTACACCTTC. Translated, it gives CSATNRGRDGYTF.

In its sample, this clonotype was seen a few times. The chain joins TRBV14 to TRBJ2-2; D not certain. V was pared by 0 bases and J by 2 bases, with 13 bases between. Germline-derived CDR1 and CDR2 are SGHDN and FVKESK. The CDR3 length is 17 residues. In DNA, the CDR3 is TGTGCCAGCAGCCAAGATTTCAGGCGATTAAACACCGGGGAGCTGTTTTTT. Its protein is CASSQDFRRLNTGELFF. Complete variable domain (other parts from reference TRBV14 and TRBJ2-2): EAGVTQFPSHSVIEKGQTVTLRCDPISGHDNLYWYRRVMGKEIKFLLHFVKESKQDESGMPNNRFLAERTGGTYSTLKVQPAELEDSGVYFCASSQDFRRLNTGELFFGEGSRLTVL.

This chain joins TRBV7-6 and TRBJ2-3, with D perhaps being TRBD1 or TRBD2 (5 bases each). The CDR3 has 16 residues. V lost 5 bases, J lost 5 bases, and 20 bases lay in between. Germline CDR1 SGHVS, CDR2 FNYEAQ. The CDR3 reads CASSLSEWTFEDTQYF. The DNA of the CDR3 is TGTGCCAGCAGCCTTAGCGAGTGGACATTCGAAGATACGCAGTATTTT.

The chain is built from TRBV11-3 and TRBJ1-2; D is uncertain. The CDR3 runs to 13 residues. The germline V gene has CDR1 SGHNT and CDR2 YENEEA. Trimming left V 5 bases short and J 4 bases short, with 11 bases between. In DNA, the CDR3 is TGTGCCAGCAGCGGGAGGGCAGGCTATGGCTACACCTTC. Its translation: CASSGRAGYGYTF.

This clonotype has at least ten counts. The J gene is TRBJ1-6, the V gene TRBV19; D possibly corresponds to TRBD1 (5 bases). This CDR3 spans 17 amino acids. With 4 bases removed from V and 4 bases from J, the gap between germline ends came to 17 bases. Per germline, CDR1 LNHDA and CDR2 SQIVND (reference sequence). The CDR3 DNA reads as TGTGCCAGTAGTACCCAACCTGGAGGGGCGTATAATTCACCCCTCCACTTT. This translates into CASSTQPGGAYNSPLHF.

The rearrangement uses TRBV27 and TRBJ2-1; tentatively, D is TRBD2 (6 bases). Trimming shortened V by 3 bases and J by 0 bases, and 12 bases separated the two germline ends. The CDR3 is 16 amino acids. The germline V gene has CDR1 MNHEY and CDR2 SMNVEV (reference sequence). As DNA, the CDR3 is TGTGCCAGCAGTTTTGCTAGCGTCATCTCCTACAATGAGCAGTTCTTC. Its protein is CASSFASVISYNEQFF.